The T cell receptor (beta chain) described here comes from a study of T cells expressing NK-cell markers. Synthesis of TCR beta cDNA relied on 5'RACE template switching carrying UMIs. Reanalyzing the 5' RACE reads, TCRdb keeps one entry per CDR3 protein, without DNA. The sample has 550,000 to 600,000 distinct CDR3 sequences. CDR3 length equals 13 residues. CDR1 is MNHNS and CDR2 is SASEGT in the germline V gene. The chain uses TRBV6-1 and TRBJ2-7. The sample taken for sequencing was blood T cells: a sorted CD56 or NKG2C T cell subset, CD4+ or CD8+ T cells, or bulk PBMC T cells (not recorded which). The clonotype was recovered from a man between 18 and 29 years old in good health. CDR3 loop: CASSKGNTYEQYF.